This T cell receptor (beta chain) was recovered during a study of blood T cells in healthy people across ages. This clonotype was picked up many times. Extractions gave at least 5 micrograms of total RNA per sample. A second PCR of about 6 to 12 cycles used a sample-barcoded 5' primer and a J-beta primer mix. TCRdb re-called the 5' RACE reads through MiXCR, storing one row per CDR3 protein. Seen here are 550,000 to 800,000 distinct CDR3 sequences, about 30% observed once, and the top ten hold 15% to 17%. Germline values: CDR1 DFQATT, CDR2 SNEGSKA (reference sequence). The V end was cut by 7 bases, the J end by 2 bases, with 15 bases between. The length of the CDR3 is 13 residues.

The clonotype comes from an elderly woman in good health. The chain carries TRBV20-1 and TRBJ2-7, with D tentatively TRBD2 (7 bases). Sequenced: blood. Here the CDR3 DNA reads TGCAGTGTAAGGGGGGGACAACCCTACGAGCAGTACTTC. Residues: CSVRGGQPYEQYF.